The present entry profiles one TCR beta chain with its context. The sample is drawn from a study of blood T cell repertoires in COVID-19. Study as a whole: There were acute and convalescent COVID-19 samples, and they came from the United States, Italy and Spain.

The V and J ends lost 6 bases and 9 bases respectively, with 24 bases between them. Germline V lookup: CDR1 LNHDA, CDR2 SQIVND (reference sequence). The CDR3 totals 16 residues. Per the original methods: It was from reference gene primer amplification that nucleated cell counts were estimated. Generated by immunoSEQ multiplex PCR, the TCRdb table keeps only in-frame clones and is missing some. That table is the source of V, J and clone size, and D and trimming were worked out from the DNA. The table includes about 74,000 clones, around nine tenths detected once. J is TRBJ2-4 and V is TRBV19; maybe TRBD1 (6 bases). Sequenced material: peripheral blood. The sequence was collected from a woman older than 75 with active or convalescent COVID-19. CDR3 bases: TGTGCCAGTAGCTCCGCGACAGGTCGAGGGCAGGGCATTCAGTACTTC. Translated, it gives CASSSATGRGQGIQYF.